This T cell receptor beta chain was recorded in a study of blood T cell repertoires in COVID-19. Across the whole study: Specimens from acute and convalescent COVID-19 originated in the United States, Italy and Spain.

Sequencing used immunoSEQ multiplex PCR; TCRdb keeps in-frame clones, though not all of them. The sample records fewer than 300,000 clones, approximately 89% being singletons. This receptor was taken from a woman aged 40-49 years with acute COVID-19. Sequencing was done on a sample of PBMCs or T cells enriched from blood (not recorded which).

DNA for the CDR3: TGTGCCAGCAGTCGGACTAGGGACGAGCAGTACGTC. Amino acids: CASSRTRDEQYV. The chain carries TRBV2 and TRBJ2-7, with 7 nucleotides matching TRBD2. Germline values: CDR1 SNHLY, CDR2 FYNNEI. Germline trimming cut 5 bases from V and 5 bases from J; bases unmatched to any gene: 3. The CDR3 covers 12 residues.